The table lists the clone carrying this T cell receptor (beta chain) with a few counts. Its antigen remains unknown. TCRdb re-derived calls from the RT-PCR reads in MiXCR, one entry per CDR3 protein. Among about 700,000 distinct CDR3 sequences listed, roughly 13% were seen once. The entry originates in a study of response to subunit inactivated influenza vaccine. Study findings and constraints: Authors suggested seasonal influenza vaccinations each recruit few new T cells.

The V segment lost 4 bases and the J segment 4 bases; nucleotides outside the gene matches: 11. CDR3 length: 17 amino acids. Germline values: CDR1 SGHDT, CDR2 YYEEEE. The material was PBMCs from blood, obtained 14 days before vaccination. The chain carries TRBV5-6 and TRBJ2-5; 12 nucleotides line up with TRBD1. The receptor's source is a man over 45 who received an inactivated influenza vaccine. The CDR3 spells CASSIGTGGASGETQYF. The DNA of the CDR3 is TGTGCCAGCAGCATAGGGACAGGGGGCGCTAGTGGAGAGACCCAGTACTTC.